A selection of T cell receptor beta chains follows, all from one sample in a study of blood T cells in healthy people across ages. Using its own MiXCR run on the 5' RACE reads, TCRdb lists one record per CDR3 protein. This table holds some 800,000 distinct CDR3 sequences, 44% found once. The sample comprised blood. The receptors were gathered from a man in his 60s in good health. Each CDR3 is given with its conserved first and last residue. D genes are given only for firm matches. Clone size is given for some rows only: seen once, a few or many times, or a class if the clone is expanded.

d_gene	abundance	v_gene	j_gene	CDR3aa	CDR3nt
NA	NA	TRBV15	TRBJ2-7	CATSRVQQGGYEQYF	TGTGCCACCAGCAGAGTCCAACAGGGCGGGTACGAGCAGTACTTC
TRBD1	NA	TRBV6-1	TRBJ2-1	CASRLDRGSYNEQFF	TGTGCCAGCAGGTTGGACAGGGGCAGCTACAATGAGCAGTTCTTC
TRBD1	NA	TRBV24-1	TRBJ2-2	CATSAAGGMNTGELFF	TGTGCCACCAGTGCGGCAGGGGGCATGAACACCGGGGAGCTGTTTTTT
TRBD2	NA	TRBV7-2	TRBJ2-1	CASSLGFGAGGPDEQFF	TGTGCCAGCAGCTTAGGGTTCGGGGCGGGGGGGCCGGATGAGCAGTTCTTC
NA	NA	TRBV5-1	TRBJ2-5	CASSPGRQQETQYF	TGCGCCAGCAGCCCGGGGCGGCAGCAAGAGACCCAGTACTTC
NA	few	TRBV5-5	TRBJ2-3	CASSLEPSIPDTDTQYF	TGTGCCAGCAGCTTGGAGCCAAGCATCCCGGACACAGATACGCAGTATTTT
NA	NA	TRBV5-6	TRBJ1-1	CASSLRPTEAFF	TGTGCCAGCAGCTTGCGGCCCACTGAAGCTTTCTTT
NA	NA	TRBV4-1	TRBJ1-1	CASSQGQGMSMNTEAFF	TGCGCCAGCAGCCAAGGCCAGGGCATGTCCATGAACACTGAAGCTTTCTTT
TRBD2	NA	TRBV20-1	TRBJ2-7	CSARAHLAGGLEQYF	TGCAGTGCTAGGGCCCACCTAGCGGGGGGTCTCGAGCAGTACTTC
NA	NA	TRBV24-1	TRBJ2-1	CATSEGSYNKQFF	TGTGCCACCAGTGAAGGCTCCTACAATAAGCAGTTCTTC
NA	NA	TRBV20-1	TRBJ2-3	CSAGFGYTDTQYF	TGCAGCGCAGGGTTCGGCTACACAGATACGCAGTATTTT
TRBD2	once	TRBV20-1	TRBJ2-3	CSARASGGRVADTQYF	TGCAGTGCTAGAGCTAGCGGGGGGAGGGTCGCAGATACGCAGTATTTT
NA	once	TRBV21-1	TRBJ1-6	CWRDRGNSPLHF	TGTTGGCGGGACAGGGGTAATTCACCCCTCCACTTT
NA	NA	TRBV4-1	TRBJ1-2	CASSRIGRSDYGYTF	TGCGCCAGCAGCCGGATCGGCAGATCGGACTATGGCTACACCTTC
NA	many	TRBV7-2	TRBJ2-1	CASSLGGVYNEQFF	TGTGCCAGCAGCTTAGGCGGGGTCTACAATGAGCAGTTCTTC
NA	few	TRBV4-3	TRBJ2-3	CASSHPGPAGADTQYF	TGCGCCAGCAGCCATCCAGGACCGGCGGGGGCGGATACGCAGTATTTT
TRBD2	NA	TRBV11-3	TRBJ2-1	CASRALAGGHNEQFF	TGTGCCAGCAGGGCCCTAGCGGGGGGACACAATGAGCAGTTCTTC
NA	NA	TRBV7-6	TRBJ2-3	CASSDPIQGDTQYF	TGTGCCAGCAGCGATCCAATACAGGGAGATACGCAGTATTTT
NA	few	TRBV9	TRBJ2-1	CASSVGPQVISYNEQFF	TGTGCCAGCAGCGTAGGCCCACAGGTTATAAGCTACAATGAGCAGTTCTTC
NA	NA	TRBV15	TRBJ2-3	CATSRLSLADTQYF	TGTGCCACCAGCAGGCTGTCTTTAGCAGATACGCAGTATTTT
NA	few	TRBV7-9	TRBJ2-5	CASSPDASRVGEETQYF	TGTGCCAGCAGCCCTGACGCGAGCAGGGTCGGAGAAGAGACCCAGTACTTC
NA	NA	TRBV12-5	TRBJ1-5	CASGLGQDSNQSQHF	TGTGCTAGTGGTTTGGGACAGGATAGCAATCAGTCCCAGCATTTT
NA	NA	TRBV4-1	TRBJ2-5	CASSRDSPSVETQYF	TGCGCCAGCAGCCGCGATAGTCCTAGCGTAGAGACCCAGTACTTC